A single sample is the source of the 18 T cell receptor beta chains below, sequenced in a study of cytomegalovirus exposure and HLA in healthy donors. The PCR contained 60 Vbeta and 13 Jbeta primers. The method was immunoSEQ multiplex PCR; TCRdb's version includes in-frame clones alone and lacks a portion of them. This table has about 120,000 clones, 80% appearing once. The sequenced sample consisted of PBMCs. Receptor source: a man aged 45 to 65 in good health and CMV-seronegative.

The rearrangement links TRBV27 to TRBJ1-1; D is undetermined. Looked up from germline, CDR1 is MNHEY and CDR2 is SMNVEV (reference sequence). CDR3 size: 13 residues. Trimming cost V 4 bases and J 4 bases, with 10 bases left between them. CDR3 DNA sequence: TGTGCCAGCAGTTCAGGCTACGTCACTGAAGCTTTCTTT. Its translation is CASSSGYVTEAFF.

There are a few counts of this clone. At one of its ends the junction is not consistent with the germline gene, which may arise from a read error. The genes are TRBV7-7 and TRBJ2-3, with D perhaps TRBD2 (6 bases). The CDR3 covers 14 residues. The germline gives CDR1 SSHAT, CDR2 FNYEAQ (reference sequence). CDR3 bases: TGTGCTAGCAGCTCCTCGGGAGGCACAGATACGCAGTATTTT. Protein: CASSSSGGTDTQYF.

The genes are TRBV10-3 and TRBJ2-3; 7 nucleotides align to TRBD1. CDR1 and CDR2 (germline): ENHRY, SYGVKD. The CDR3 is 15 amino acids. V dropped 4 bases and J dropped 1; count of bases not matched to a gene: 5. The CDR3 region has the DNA TGTGCCATCAGTGTGCTAGGACAGGGCACAGATACGCAGTATTTT. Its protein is CAISVLGQGTDTQYF.

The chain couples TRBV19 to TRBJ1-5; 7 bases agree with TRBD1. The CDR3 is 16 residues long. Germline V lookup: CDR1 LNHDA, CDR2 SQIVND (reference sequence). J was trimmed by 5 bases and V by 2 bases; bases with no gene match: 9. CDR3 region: CASSITGQRPYQPQHF. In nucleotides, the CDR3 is TGTGCCAGTAGTATAACGGGACAGCGGCCTTATCAGCCCCAGCATTTT.

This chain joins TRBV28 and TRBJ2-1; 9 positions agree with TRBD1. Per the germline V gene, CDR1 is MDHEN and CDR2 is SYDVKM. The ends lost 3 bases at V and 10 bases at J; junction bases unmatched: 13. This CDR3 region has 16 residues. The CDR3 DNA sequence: TGTGCCAGCAGTTTTCAGGGACAGGGCCTTCATCGGGAGCAGTTCTTC. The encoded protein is CASSFQGQGLHREQFF. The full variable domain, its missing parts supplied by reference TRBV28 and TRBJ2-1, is DVKVTQSSRYLVKRTGEKVFLECVQDMDHENMFWYRQDPGLGLRLIYFSYDVKMKEKGDIPEGYSVSREKKERFSLILESASTNQTSMYLCASSFQGQGLHREQFFGPGTRLTVL.

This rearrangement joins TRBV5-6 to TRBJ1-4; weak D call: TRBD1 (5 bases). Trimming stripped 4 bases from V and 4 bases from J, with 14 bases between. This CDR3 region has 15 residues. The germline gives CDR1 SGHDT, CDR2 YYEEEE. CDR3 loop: CASSPQGLGNEKLFF. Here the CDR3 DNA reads TGTGCCAGCAGCCCGCAGGGCCTTGGTAATGAAAAACTGTTTTTT.

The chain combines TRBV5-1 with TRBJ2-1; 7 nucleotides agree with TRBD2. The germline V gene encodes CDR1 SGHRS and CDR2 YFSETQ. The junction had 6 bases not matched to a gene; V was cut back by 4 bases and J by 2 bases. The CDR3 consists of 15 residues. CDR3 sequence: CASSVSGYAYNEQFF. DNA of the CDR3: TGCGCCAGCAGCGTTAGCGGGTACGCCTACAATGAGCAGTTCTTC.

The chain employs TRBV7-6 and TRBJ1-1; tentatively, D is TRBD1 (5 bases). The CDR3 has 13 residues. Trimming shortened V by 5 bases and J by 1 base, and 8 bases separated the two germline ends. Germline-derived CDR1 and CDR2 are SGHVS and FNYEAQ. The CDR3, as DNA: TGTGCCAGCAGCCAGGGTCCGAACACTGAAGCTTTCTTT. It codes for CASSQGPNTEAFF.

The chain's CDR3 is CASSVRLVADTQYF. The CDR3, as DNA: TGTGCCAGCAGTGTAAGACTAGTGGCAGATACGCAGTATTTT. The chain has TRBV2 and TRBJ2-3, with D possibly matching TRBD2 (6 bases). Trimming stripped 4 bases from V and 4 bases from J, with 12 bases between. The germline CDR1 and CDR2 sequences are SNHLY and FYNNEI. The CDR3 consists of 14 residues.

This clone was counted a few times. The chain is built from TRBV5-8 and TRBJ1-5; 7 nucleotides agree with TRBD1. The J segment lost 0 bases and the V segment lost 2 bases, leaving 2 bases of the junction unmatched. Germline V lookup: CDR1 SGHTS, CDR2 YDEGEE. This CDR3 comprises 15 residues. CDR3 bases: TGTGCCAGCAGCTTCACAGGGGCTAGCAATCAGCCCCAGCATTTT. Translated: CASSFTGASNQPQHF. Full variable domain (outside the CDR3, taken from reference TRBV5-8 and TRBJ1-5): EAGVTQSPTHLIKTRGQQATLRCSPISGHTSVYWYQQALGLGLQFLLWYDEGEERNRGNFPPRFSGRQFPNYSSELNVNALELEDSALYLCASSFTGASNQPQHFGDGTRLSIL.

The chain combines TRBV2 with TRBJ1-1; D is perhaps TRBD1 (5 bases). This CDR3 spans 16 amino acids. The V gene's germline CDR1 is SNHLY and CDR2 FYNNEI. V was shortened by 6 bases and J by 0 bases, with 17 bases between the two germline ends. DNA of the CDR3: TGTGCCAGCAGGACCTCGCGGGGCAGCTTGAACACTGAAGCTTTCTTT. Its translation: CASRTSRGSLNTEAFF.

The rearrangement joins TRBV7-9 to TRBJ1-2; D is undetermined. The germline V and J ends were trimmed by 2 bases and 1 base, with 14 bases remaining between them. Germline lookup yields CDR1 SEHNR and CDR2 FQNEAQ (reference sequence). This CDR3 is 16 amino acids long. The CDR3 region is CASSLSPPEVNYGYTF. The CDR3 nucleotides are TGTGCCAGCAGCTTATCCCCTCCGGAGGTTAACTATGGCTACACCTTC.

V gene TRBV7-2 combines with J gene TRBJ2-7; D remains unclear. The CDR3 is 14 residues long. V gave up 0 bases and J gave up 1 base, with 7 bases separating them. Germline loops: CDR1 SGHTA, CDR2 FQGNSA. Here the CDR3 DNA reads TGTGCCAGCAGCTTAGCGTCGAGTTCCTACGAGCAGTACTTC. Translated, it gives CASSLASSSYEQYF.

The CDR3 DNA is TGTGCCAGCAGCACCACAGGGGACACTGAAGCTTTCTTT. Translating it yields CASSTTGDTEAFF. The chain uses TRBV11-3 and TRBJ1-1; 7 bases align to TRBD1. The junction had 3 bases not matched to a gene; V was cut back by 5 bases and J by 3 bases. The CDR3 runs 13 residues. The germline CDR1 and CDR2 sequences are SGHNT and YENEEA. Filled out from reference TRBV11-3 and TRBJ1-1, the complete variable domain reads EAGVVQSPRYKIIEKKQPVAFWCNPISGHNTLYWYLQNLGQGPELLIRYENEEAVDDSQLPKDRFSAERLKGVDSTLKIQPAELGDSAVYLCASSTTGDTEAFFGQGTRLTVV.

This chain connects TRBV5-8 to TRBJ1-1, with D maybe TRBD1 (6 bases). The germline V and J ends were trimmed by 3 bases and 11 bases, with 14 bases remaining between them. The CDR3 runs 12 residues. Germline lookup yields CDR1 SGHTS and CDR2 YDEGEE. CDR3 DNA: TGTGCCAGCAGCTCGCGCAGGGGTGAGGCTTTCTTT. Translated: CASSSRRGEAFF.

CDR3 DNA: TGTGCCAGCAGTGTAGATAAAGGGGGTCGGGATGAGCAGTTCTTC. It encodes CASSVDKGGRDEQFF. The chain carries TRBV25-1 and TRBJ2-1; weak D call: TRBD1 (6 bases). Germline CDR1 is MGHDK and CDR2 is SYGVNS. V was clipped by 4 bases and J by 8 bases, with 18 bases between them. The CDR3 is 15 residues long.

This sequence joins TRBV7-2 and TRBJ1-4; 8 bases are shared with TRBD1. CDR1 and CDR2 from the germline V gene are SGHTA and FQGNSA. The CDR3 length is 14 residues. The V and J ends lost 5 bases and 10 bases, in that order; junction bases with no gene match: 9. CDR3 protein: CASSPTGVFGKLFF. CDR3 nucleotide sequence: TGTGCCAGCAGCCCGACAGGGGTGTTTGGAAAACTGTTTTTT.

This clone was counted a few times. The DNA of the CDR3 is TGTGCCAGCAGCGTTCCCGTTCTACCGGGACAGGCAAACTACGAGCAGTACTTC. It specifies CASSVPVLPGQANYEQYF. The rearrangement uses TRBV9 and TRBJ2-7, with 8 nucleotides matching TRBD1. Unmatched junction bases numbered 16, after V lost 2 bases and J lost 3 bases. CDR3 size: 18 residues. Germline V gene data show CDR1 as SGDLS and CDR2 as YYNGEE.